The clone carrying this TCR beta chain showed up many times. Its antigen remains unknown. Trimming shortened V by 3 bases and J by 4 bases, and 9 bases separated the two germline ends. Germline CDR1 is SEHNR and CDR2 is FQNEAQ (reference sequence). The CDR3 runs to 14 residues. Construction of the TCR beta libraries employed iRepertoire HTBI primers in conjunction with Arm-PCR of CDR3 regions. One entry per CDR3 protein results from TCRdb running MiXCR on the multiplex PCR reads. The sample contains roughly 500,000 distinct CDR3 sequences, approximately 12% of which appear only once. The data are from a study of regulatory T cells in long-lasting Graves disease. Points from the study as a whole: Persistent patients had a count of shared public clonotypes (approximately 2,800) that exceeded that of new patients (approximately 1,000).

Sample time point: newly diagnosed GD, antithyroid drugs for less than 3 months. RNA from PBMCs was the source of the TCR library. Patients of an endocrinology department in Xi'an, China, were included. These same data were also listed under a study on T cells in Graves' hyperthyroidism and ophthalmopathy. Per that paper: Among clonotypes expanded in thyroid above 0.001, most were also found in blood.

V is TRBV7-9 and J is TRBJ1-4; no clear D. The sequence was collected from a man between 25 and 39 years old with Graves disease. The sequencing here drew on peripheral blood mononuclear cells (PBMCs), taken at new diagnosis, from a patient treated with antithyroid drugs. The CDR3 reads CASSFRPGNEKLFF. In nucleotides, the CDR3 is TGTGCCAGCAGCTTTAGACCTGGTAATGAAAAACTGTTTTTT.